The clone carrying this T cell receptor beta chain has a count of ten or more. The data stem from a study of Graves' ophthalmopathy and Graves' hyperthyroidism. On the study more broadly: Hyperthyroidism showing no ophthalmopathy within 18 months of follow-up was stable.

RNA transcripts were the source from which TCR beta CDR3 regions were amplified. An initial RT-PCR round employing HTBI primers preceded a second-round multiplex PCR. Each CDR3 protein is one row after TCRdb ran MiXCR on the multiplex PCR reads. The sample consists of about 550,000 distinct CDR3 sequences, less than 40% of them appearing once. Germline-derived CDR1 and CDR2 are DFQATT and SNEGSKA (reference sequence). Between the trimmed V and J ends, which lost 1 base and 4 bases, there was a span of 11 bases. CDR3 length: 13 residues. Symptoms, serum thyroxine and TRAb, thyroid ultrasound, and orbital computed tomography formed the diagnostic basis.

This chain uses TRBV20-1 with TRBJ2-7; a possible D gene is TRBD1 (5 bases). The sequence derives from an adult man with Graves' hyperthyroidism. Specimen: peripheral blood or thyroid tissue (not recorded which). The CDR3 region has the DNA TGCAGTGCTAGAGCTTCGCAGGGTTACGAGCAGTACTTC. This gives the protein CSARASQGYEQYF.